Listed below are T cell receptor beta chains from one sample, sequenced in a study of T-cell memory formation after mild COVID-19. TCRdb reanalysed the 5' RACE reads using MiXCR and keeps one entry per CDR3 protein. This table has around 29,000 distinct CDR3 sequences, around 12% appearing once. The sequencing sample was made of PBMCs or a T cell subset sorted from them (not recorded which). These TCRs come from an adult woman who had mild COVID-19 (a few samples of this study predate the infection). Cell type and time point are not known. Each CDR3 is given with its conserved first and last residue. The order of the fields is V gene, D gene, clone size, J gene, CDR3 DNA, CDR3 protein. D genes are given only for firm matches. Size is omitted from some rows. Given values are once, few, many or a class for expanded clones.

v_call: TRBV20-1
d_call: TRBD2
clone_size: many
j_call: TRBJ2-7
cdr3_nt: TGCAGTGCTACTAGCGGGAGGGCCGACGAGCAGTACTTC
cdr3_aa: CSATSGRADEQYF

v_call: TRBV12-3/TRBV12-4
d_call: TRBD1
clone_size: many
j_call: TRBJ1-5
cdr3_nt: TGTGCCAGCAGTAGGGACAGGGTGGCGGAGGGTCAGCCCCAGCATTTT
cdr3_aa: CASSRDRVAEGQPQHF

v_call: TRBV24-1
d_call: TRBD1
clone_size: -
j_call: TRBJ1-2
cdr3_nt: TGTGCCACCAGTGAGTCGGGACAGGGGAGATACTATGGCTACACCTTC
cdr3_aa: CATSESGQGRYYGYTF

v_call: TRBV3-1
d_call: TRBD1
clone_size: medium-sized
j_call: TRBJ2-7
cdr3_nt: TGTGCCAGCAGCCAACCGGGACAGGGGTCCTACGAGCAGTACTTC
cdr3_aa: CASSQPGQGSYEQYF

v_call: TRBV5-6
d_call: TRBD1
clone_size: many
j_call: TRBJ2-7
cdr3_nt: TGTGCCAGCAGCTTGGGGCGGAGGACAGGGTCCTACGAGCAGTACTTC
cdr3_aa: CASSLGRRTGSYEQYF

v_call: TRBV4-3
d_call: -
clone_size: few
j_call: TRBJ2-7
cdr3_nt: TGCGCCAGCAGCCAAGGACCCGGGATCTACGAGCAGTACTTC
cdr3_aa: CASSQGPGIYEQYF

v_call: TRBV20-1
d_call: -
clone_size: many
j_call: TRBJ2-5
cdr3_nt: TGCAGTGCTAGAGATTTTGAGACCCAGTACTTC
cdr3_aa: CSARDFETQYF

v_call: TRBV12-3/TRBV12-4
d_call: TRBD2
clone_size: many
j_call: TRBJ2-1
cdr3_nt: TGTGCCAGCAGTTTTCCGAGGCTAGCGGGACCCAATGAGCAGTTCTTC
cdr3_aa: CASSFPRLAGPNEQFF

v_call: TRBV25-1
d_call: -
clone_size: many
j_call: TRBJ2-3
cdr3_nt: TGTGCCAGCAGGGATACGCGGGGCAGCACAGATACGCAGTATTTT
cdr3_aa: CASRDTRGSTDTQYF

v_call: TRBV20-1
d_call: -
clone_size: many
j_call: TRBJ2-7
cdr3_nt: TGCAGTGCTAGAGGTGGCCCCCCACCTCACGAGCAGTACTTC
cdr3_aa: CSARGGPPPHEQYF

v_call: TRBV5-1
d_call: TRBD1
clone_size: many
j_call: TRBJ2-5
cdr3_nt: TGCGCCAGCAGCTTGGCCCGTGGGACAGGGACCCAAGAGACCCAGTACTTC
cdr3_aa: CASSLARGTGTQETQYF

v_call: TRBV29-1
d_call: -
clone_size: many
j_call: TRBJ2-5
cdr3_nt: TGCAGCGTCGGTAAGGTCTTGCCAAGGGAGACCCAGTACTTC
cdr3_aa: CSVGKVLPRETQYF

v_call: TRBV14
d_call: TRBD1
clone_size: many
j_call: TRBJ2-1
cdr3_nt: TGTGCCAGCAGCCTTCCCCAGACAGGGGCCCATGAGCAGTTCTTC
cdr3_aa: CASSLPQTGAHEQFF